This is a list of T cell receptor beta chains from one sample in a study of blood T cell repertoires in COVID-19. The method was immunoSEQ multiplex PCR; TCRdb's version includes in-frame clones alone and lacks a portion of them. The data contain around 19,000 clones, 87% of them singletons. Sequencing was carried out using peripheral blood. These receptors all come from a human donor in a cohort sampled during active COVID-19. Both conserved end residues are part of each CDR3. A D gene is named only where the DNA matches it firmly. Clone sizes are given selectively: once, few, many, or a class where the clone is expanded.

J: TRBJ1-5; D: -; size: -; V: TRBV19; DNA: TGTGCCAGTAGTTTCAGGACAGCAAATCAGCCCCAGCATTTT; CDR3: CASSFRTANQPQHF
J: TRBJ2-3; D: TRBD1; size: -; V: TRBV5-1; DNA: TGCGCCAGCAGCTTAGGCAGGGGGCAGAACACAGATACGCAGTATTTT; CDR3: CASSLGRGQNTDTQYF
J: TRBJ2-7; D: TRBD1; size: -; V: TRBV2; DNA: TGTGCCAGCAGTGCCCAGGACAGGGGCTACGAGCAGTACTTC; CDR3: CASSAQDRGYEQYF
J: TRBJ2-2; D: TRBD2; size: -; V: TRBV6-6; DNA: TGTGCCGGCCGGGTAGCGGGAGAAACCGGGGAGCTGTTTTTT; CDR3: CAGRVAGETGELFF
J: TRBJ2-2; D: -; size: few; V: TRBV18; DNA: TGTGCCAGCTCACCCGACAGTATACCCGGGGAGCTGTTTTTT; CDR3: CASSPDSIPGELFF
J: TRBJ2-7; D: TRBD1; size: -; V: TRBV10-3; DNA: TGTGCCATCTCCACGGGACAGGGATCCTACGAGCAGTACTTC; CDR3: CAISTGQGSYEQYF
J: TRBJ2-7; D: TRBD2; size: -; V: TRBV3-1/TRBV3-2; DNA: TGTGCCAGCAGCCAGGGACTAGCGGGAGCTGGGTACGAGCAGTACTTC; CDR3: CASSQGLAGAGYEQYF
J: TRBJ1-1; D: -; size: -; V: TRBV7-8; DNA: TGTGCCAGCAGTTACGAGACAGACACTGAAGCTTTCTTT; CDR3: CASSYETDTEAFF
J: TRBJ2-3; D: -; size: -; V: TRBV12-3/TRBV12-4; DNA: TGTGCCAGCAGTCTACGTCGCACAGATACGCAGTATTTT; CDR3: CASSLRRTDTQYF
J: TRBJ2-7; D: TRBD2; size: -; V: TRBV19; DNA: TGTGCCAGTAGTATTCGGCAAGGACTAGCTTTCCCATTATCGTTCTACTTC; CDR3: CASSIRQGLAFPLSFYF
J: TRBJ2-3; D: TRBD1; size: -; V: TRBV7-9; DNA: TGTGCCAGCAGCTTAGGGGACAGGGAACCAGATACGCAGTATTTT; CDR3: CASSLGDREPDTQYF
J: TRBJ2-7; D: TRBD1; size: -; V: TRBV7-9; DNA: TGTGCCAGCAGCTCGGACAGGGAGAAAGTCTACGAGCAGTACTTC; CDR3: CASSSDREKVYEQYF
J: TRBJ2-5; D: TRBD1; size: -; V: TRBV19; DNA: TGTGCCAGTAGACCAGGGGGCGTGCAGACCCAGTACTTC; CDR3: CASRPGGVQTQYF
J: TRBJ1-2; D: -; size: once; V: TRBV11-2; DNA: TGTGCCAGCAGCTTAGCGTTTCGGGGGGGCGCGGGTGGCTACACCTTC; CDR3: CASSLAFRGGAGGYTF
J: TRBJ2-5; D: -; size: -; V: TRBV9; DNA: TGTGCCAGCAGCGTAGCGCGGAGTAGCGTCCAAGAGACCCAGTACTTC; CDR3: CASSVARSSVQETQYF
J: TRBJ1-5; D: -; size: -; V: TRBV6-5; DNA: TGTGCCAGCAGACAGGGAACTGACCAGCCCCAGCATTTT; CDR3: CASRQGTDQPQHF
J: TRBJ2-1; D: -; size: -; V: TRBV5-4; DNA: TGTGCCAGCAGCTTGGACCTATACAATGAGCAGTTCTTC; CDR3: CASSLDLYNEQFF
J: TRBJ2-7; D: -; size: -; V: TRBV28; DNA: TGTGCCAGCAATTCCGGGAGCCTAAACTCCTACGAGCAGTACTTC; CDR3: CASNSGSLNSYEQYF
J: TRBJ2-5; D: -; size: -; V: TRBV5-1; DNA: TGCGCCAGCAGCTTGGCCCAGGGGCCGGAGACCCAGTACTTC; CDR3: CASSLAQGPETQYF
J: TRBJ2-5; D: -; size: -; V: TRBV7-2; DNA: TGTGCCAGCAGCTTTCGCGGGTCGGAGCAAGAGACCCAGTACTTC; CDR3: CASSFRGSEQETQYF
J: TRBJ2-3; D: TRBD2; size: -; V: TRBV28; DNA: TGTGCCAGCAGTTTAACCCCCCGACTCGGGGAGCGGGAGGGGACGCAGTATTTT; CDR3: CASSLTPRLGEREGTQYF
J: TRBJ1-1; D: -; size: -; V: TRBV7-9; DNA: TGTGCCAGCAGCTTAGACGCGGGGGGCCGGGACACTGAAGCTTTCTTT; CDR3: CASSLDAGGRDTEAFF
J: TRBJ2-5; D: TRBD2; size: -; V: TRBV5-1; DNA: TGCGCCAGCAGCTTGGTCCCTAGCGGGAGTGAGACCCAGTACTTC; CDR3: CASSLVPSGSETQYF
J: TRBJ2-3; D: TRBD2; size: -; V: TRBV19; DNA: TGTGCCAGTAGTATAGCGGGAGGGGAAGATACGCAGTATTTT; CDR3: CASSIAGGEDTQYF
J: TRBJ2-1; D: TRBD2; size: -; V: TRBV29-1; DNA: TGCAGCGTTGATACTAGGGCGGGAGCCCCCTTTAATCAGTTCTTC; CDR3: CSVDTRAGAPFNQFF
J: TRBJ1-2; D: -; size: -; V: TRBV19; DNA: TGTGCCAGTACCCCAGAGGGTTGGATCCCTAACTATGGCTACACCTTC; CDR3: CASTPEGWIPNYGYTF
J: TRBJ2-2; D: -; size: -; V: TRBV7-2; DNA: TGTGCCAGCAGCAATACTAGGACCGGGGAGCTGTTTTTT; CDR3: CASSNTRTGELFF
J: TRBJ2-3; D: TRBD1; size: -; V: TRBV6-2/TRBV6-3; DNA: TGTGCCAGCAGTTCCGCGGACAGGAAGAGCACAGATACGCAGTATTTT; CDR3: CASSSADRKSTDTQYF
J: TRBJ1-2; D: -; size: -; V: TRBV3-1/TRBV3-2; DNA: TGTGCCAGCAGCCAAGAATCCGGGATCATCTATGGCTACACCTTC; CDR3: CASSQESGIIYGYTF
J: TRBJ1-5; D: TRBD1; size: -; V: TRBV27; DNA: TGTGCCAGCGGGACAGTAAGGGGAATGGGGGAGTATAGCAATCAGCCCCAGCATTTT; CDR3: CASGTVRGMGEYSNQPQHF
J: TRBJ2-7; D: -; size: few; V: TRBV2; DNA: TGTGCCAGCACTCGAATCCTTTTGGGACAATCGTACGAGCAGTACTTC; CDR3: CASTRILLGQSYEQYF
J: TRBJ2-7; D: TRBD1; size: -; V: TRBV28; DNA: TGTGCCAGCTCTGAATCGGGGACAGGGAACTACGAGCAGTACTTC; CDR3: CASSESGTGNYEQYF
J: TRBJ2-1; D: TRBD1; size: once; V: TRBV6-2/TRBV6-3; DNA: TGTGCCAGCAGTTACTCCAGGACAGGGGAACGAAATGAGCAGTTCTTC; CDR3: CASSYSRTGERNEQFF
J: TRBJ1-5; D: -; size: -; V: TRBV7-6; DNA: TGTGCCAGCAGCTTTAGCCCCCGTCAGCCCCAGCATTTT; CDR3: CASSFSPRQPQHF
J: TRBJ1-2; D: -; size: -; V: TRBV28; DNA: TGTGCCAGCACAAGGGAAGGGGGGGGTAACTATGGCTACACCTTC; CDR3: CASTREGGGNYGYTF
J: TRBJ2-1; D: -; size: -; V: TRBV11-3; DNA: TGTGCCAGCAGCCCGAGCTCAGGCCGTGAGCAGTTCTTC; CDR3: CASSPSSGREQFF
J: TRBJ2-5; D: TRBD1; size: -; V: TRBV6-2/TRBV6-3; DNA: TGTGCCAGCAGTTACCCCGAACAGGGGGAGACCCAGTACTTC; CDR3: CASSYPEQGETQYF
J: TRBJ2-1; D: TRBD2; size: few; V: TRBV6-5; DNA: TGTGCCGGGACTAGCGGGAACTGGAATGAGCAGTTCTTC; CDR3: CAGTSGNWNEQFF
J: TRBJ2-1; D: -; size: -; V: TRBV10-2; DNA: TGCGCCAGTTCGACCCGGGAAGTGAATGAGCAGTTCTTC; CDR3: CASSTREVNEQFF
J: TRBJ1-5; D: -; size: -; V: TRBV5-8; DNA: TGTGCCAGCACCCGGGGAGGGAGCAATCAGCCCCAGCATTTT; CDR3: CASTRGGSNQPQHF
J: TRBJ1-5; D: -; size: -; V: TRBV9; DNA: TGTGCCAGCAGCCCTGGTGACAGGTACAATCAGCCCCAGCATTTT; CDR3: CASSPGDRYNQPQHF
J: TRBJ2-3; D: TRBD1; size: -; V: TRBV11-2; DNA: TGTGCCAGCAGCGTCTCGGGACAGGGCCCAGATACGCAGTATTTT; CDR3: CASSVSGQGPDTQYF
J: TRBJ1-6; D: -; size: -; V: TRBV28; DNA: TGTGCCACCTGGGGCGGGGCAGGGTCACCCCTCCACTTT; CDR3: CATWGGAGSPLHF
J: TRBJ2-7; D: TRBD1; size: -; V: TRBV28; DNA: TGTGCCAGCTGGACAGGGACCTACGAGCAGTACTTC; CDR3: CASWTGTYEQYF
J: TRBJ2-3; D: TRBD2; size: -; V: TRBV19; DNA: TGTGCCAGTAGCACGGGACTAGCGGGGTCAGATACGCAGTATTTT; CDR3: CASSTGLAGSDTQYF
J: TRBJ2-5; D: TRBD2; size: -; V: TRBV4-2; DNA: TGTGCCAGCAGCCAAGTCTTCACTAGCGAAGAGACCCAGTACTTC; CDR3: CASSQVFTSEETQYF
J: TRBJ2-1; D: -; size: -; V: TRBV19; DNA: TGTGCCAGTAGTCTCCAGGCACACAATGAGCAGTTCTTC; CDR3: CASSLQAHNEQFF
J: TRBJ1-1; D: -; size: -; V: TRBV27; DNA: TGTGCCAGTAGACTGAAGAACACTGAAGCTTTCTTT; CDR3: CASRLKNTEAFF
J: TRBJ2-1; D: -; size: -; V: TRBV6-4; DNA: TGTGCCAGCAGTTGGACAGCAAGCTCCTACAATGAGCAGTTCTTC; CDR3: CASSWTASSYNEQFF
J: TRBJ2-3; D: -; size: -; V: TRBV27; DNA: TGTGCCAGCAGTTTAAAACTCTTGGATACGCAGTATTTT; CDR3: CASSLKLLDTQYF
J: TRBJ2-6; D: -; size: -; V: TRBV5-1; DNA: TGCGCCAGCAGCTTCGGCAGGGCACACTCTGGGGCCAACGTCCTGACTTTC; CDR3: CASSFGRAHSGANVLTF
J: TRBJ2-3; D: TRBD2; size: -; V: TRBV11-3; DNA: TGTGCCAGCAGCCCAGGCGGGGGACTTGCCGATACGCAGTATTTT; CDR3: CASSPGGGLADTQYF
J: TRBJ1-3; D: -; size: once; V: TRBV7-9; DNA: TGTGCCAGCAGCTTAGTGGGGAGCAGTCGTGGAAACACCATATATTTT; CDR3: CASSLVGSSRGNTIYF
J: TRBJ2-3; D: -; size: once; V: TRBV6-5; DNA: TGTGCCAGCAGTTACTCGACAGGTGGAGGAACAGATACGCAGTATTTT; CDR3: CASSYSTGGGTDTQYF